Below, 28 T cell receptor beta chains from the same sample are listed, as sequenced in a study of blood T cell repertoires in COVID-19. The table came from immunoSEQ multiplex PCR; TCRdb's copy has only in-frame clones and leaves some out. In the table there are 350,000 or so clones, more than 85% of which are singletons. Sequenced input: PBMCs or T cells enriched from blood (not recorded which). These receptors were collected from a woman aged 25 to 45 who had recovered from COVID-19.

The CDR3 nucleotides are TGTGCCAGCAGCTTGACATGGGACAGTGGTGAGCAGTTCTTC. Translated: CASSLTWDSGEQFF. The rearrangement uses TRBV7-9 and TRBJ2-1, with 7 bases matching TRBD1. The CDR3 sequence is 14 residues long. V dropped 3 bases and J dropped 9; count of bases not matched to a gene: 8. The germline gives CDR1 SEHNR, CDR2 FQNEAQ (reference sequence). The whole variable domain, remainder taken from reference TRBV7-9 and TRBJ2-1, is DTGVSQNPRHKITKRGQNVTFRCDPISEHNRLYWYRQTLGQGPEFLTYFQNEAQLEKSRLLSDRFSAERPKGSFSTLEIQRTEQGDSAMYLCASSLTWDSGEQFFGPGTRLTVL.

The CDR3: CASSTLLAGVGNEQFF. DNA for the CDR3: TGTGCCAGTAGTACTCTACTAGCGGGAGTTGGAAATGAGCAGTTCTTC. The V call is TRBV19, the J call TRBJ2-1; 11 bases align to TRBD2. With 4 bases clipped from V and 7 bases from J, the junction kept 9 bases outside the gene matches. The CDR3 sequence is 16 residues long. Germline V CDR1 and CDR2: LNHDA, SQIVND (reference sequence).

The chain couples TRBV6-2 or TRBV6-3 to TRBJ2-7, with TRBD2 matching 8 bases. Germline trimming cut 5 bases from V and 2 bases from J; bases unmatched to any gene: 11. This CDR3 has 16 residues. Germline V gives CDR1 MNHEY, CDR2 SVGEGT. The CDR3 nucleotides read TGTGCCAGCAGTGGTGGACTAGCCTCAATTACCTACGAGCAGTACTTC. This encodes CASSGGLASITYEQYF.

This chain links TRBV11-2 with TRBJ2-5, with TRBD2 identical over 9 bases. CDR1 is SGHAT and CDR2 is FQNNGV in the germline V gene. The CDR3 has 14 amino acids. V lost 6 bases to trimming and J lost 5 bases; unmatched junction nucleotides: 7. CDR3 bases: TGTGCCAGCAGACCTGGACTAGCGATTGAGACCCAGTACTTC. This gives the protein CASRPGLAIETQYF.

The rearrangement joins TRBV21-1 to TRBJ1-6; the table's D call of TRBD1 was not tested on the DNA. TRBV21-1 is assigned pseudogene status. The length of the CDR3 is 17 residues. CDR3 in amino acids: CASSKMTAHSYNSPLHF. The CDR3 DNA follows: TGTGCCAGCAGCAAAATGACAGCCCACTCCTATAATTCACCCCTCCACTTT.

This chain joins TRBV5-6 and TRBJ1-3; D call uncertain. The germline gives CDR1 SGHDT, CDR2 YYEEEE. Trimming left V 4 bases short and J 1 base short, with 15 bases between. The CDR3 is made up of 16 amino acids. CDR3 amino acids: CASSPFSGGSGNTIYF. The CDR3 DNA is TGTGCCAGCAGCCCTTTTTCGGGAGGATCTGGAAACACCATATATTTT.

The chain employs TRBV6-4 and TRBJ2-1; D remains ambiguous. Trimming cost V 2 bases and J 0 bases, with 8 bases left between them. CDR1 is MRHNA, CDR2 SNTAGT, per germline. The CDR3 is made up of 15 amino acids. CDR3: CASSDHSRSYNEQFF. The CDR3 region has the DNA TGTGCCAGCAGTGACCACTCCCGCTCCTACAATGAGCAGTTCTTC.

This sequence joins TRBV3-1 (or the pseudogene TRBV3-2) and TRBJ2-1, with TRBD2 identical over 9 bases. With V trimmed by 8 bases and J by 6 bases, 8 bases remained unmatched. Per the germline V gene, CDR1 is LGHDT and CDR2 is YNNKEL (reference sequence). The CDR3 sequence is 14 residues long. The CDR3 spells CASRRRGGLNEQFF. CDR3 in DNA: TGTGCCAGCCGGCGGCGGGGGGGCCTCAATGAGCAGTTCTTC.

J is TRBJ2-7 and V is TRBV6-2 or TRBV6-3; 10 nucleotides match TRBD2. The V segment lost 5 bases and the J segment 1 base; nucleotides outside the gene matches: 2. Germline assignment: CDR1 MNHEY and CDR2 SVGEGT. The CDR3 has 14 amino acids. CDR3 amino acids: CASSLSGRSYEQYF. The CDR3 DNA follows: TGTGCCAGCAGTCTTAGCGGGAGGTCCTACGAGCAGTACTTC.

The rearrangement joins TRBV7-2 to TRBJ2-3; D perhaps matches TRBD2 (6 bases). Germline assignment: CDR1 SGHTA and CDR2 FQGNSA. The CDR3 is made up of 14 amino acids. Trimming removed 5 bases from V and 2 bases from J, with 11 bases in between. CDR3: CASSPSGLTDTQYF. The CDR3 coding sequence is TGTGCCAGCAGCCCAAGCGGGCTCACAGATACGCAGTATTTT. The entire variable domain, with the rest obtained from reference TRBV7-2 and TRBJ2-3, is as follows: GAGVSQSPSNKVTEKGKDVELRCDPISGHTALYWYRQSLGQGLEFLIYFQGNSAPDKSGLPSDRFSAERTGGSVSTLTIQRTQQEDSAVYLCASSPSGLTDTQYFGPGTRLTVL.

The V gene is TRBV5-1, the J gene TRBJ1-1, with no clear D. This CDR3 region has 13 residues. Per germline, CDR1 SGHRS and CDR2 YFSETQ. With 2 bases removed from V and 5 bases from J, the gap between germline ends came to 10 bases. CDR3 residues: CASSFPEHTEAFF. DNA of the CDR3: TGCGCCAGCAGCTTTCCCGAACATACTGAAGCTTTCTTT.

The chain has TRBV27 and TRBJ1-2; 7 bases match TRBD1. Per germline, CDR1 MNHEY and CDR2 SMNVEV (reference sequence). Trimming at V came to 6 bases and at J to 8 bases, leaving 6 bases not matched to a gene. There are 12 residues in the CDR3. DNA of the CDR3: TGTGCCAGCAGAAGGGGGCTCGGGGGCTACACCTTC. Protein sequence: CASRRGLGGYTF.

The CDR3, as DNA: TGTGCCAGCCGACGGGGGGACACTGAAGCTTTCTTT. Its protein product is CASRRGDTEAFF. This chain connects TRBV19 to TRBJ1-1; D is perhaps TRBD1 (5 bases). Trimming cost V 9 bases and J 3 bases, with 11 bases left between them. The germline V gene has CDR1 LNHDA and CDR2 SQIVND (reference sequence). This CDR3 contains 12 residues.

The rearrangement joins TRBV7-9 to TRBJ1-1; D perhaps matches TRBD1 (6 bases). The CDR3 spans 17 residues. Trimming cost V 1 base and J 1 base, with 16 bases left between them. The V gene's germline CDR1 is SEHNR and CDR2 FQNEAQ (reference sequence). For the CDR3, the DNA is TGTGCCAGCAGCTTAGGATTACGGGGGGCGCGGAACACTGAAGCTTTCTTT. As protein: CASSLGLRGARNTEAFF.

The chain carries TRBV4-1 and TRBJ1-5; maybe TRBD1 (6 bases). With 1 base removed from V and 5 bases from J, the gap between germline ends came to 15 bases. Germline CDR1 and CDR2: MGHRA and YSYEKL. The CDR3 totals 16 residues. This chain's CDR3 is CASSQAGHLLDQPQHF. The CDR3 bases are TGCGCCAGCAGCCAAGCGGGACACCTACTAGATCAGCCCCAGCATTTT.

This chain connects TRBV9 to TRBJ2-2; D remains ambiguous. CDR1 and CDR2 (germline): SGDLS, YYNGEE. Trimming shortened V by 0 bases and J by 0 bases, and 12 bases separated the two germline ends. The CDR3 has 17 amino acids. The CDR3 loop reads CASSVAGWLTNTGELFF. The CDR3 nucleotides are TGTGCCAGCAGCGTAGCCGGGTGGCTGACGAACACCGGGGAGCTGTTTTTT. The full variable domain, in which reference TRBV9 and TRBJ2-2 provide the parts outside the CDR3, is DSGVTQTPKHLITATGQRVTLRCSPRSGDLSVYWYQQSLDQGLQFLIQYYNGEERAKGNILERFSAQQFPDLHSELNLSSLELGDSALYFCASSVAGWLTNTGELFFGEGSRLTVL.

This chain links TRBV5-6 with TRBJ2-5, with a possible D match to TRBD2 (6 bases). Germline-derived CDR1 and CDR2 are SGHDT and YYEEEE. V lost 3 bases, J lost 2 bases, and 20 bases lay in between. The CDR3 covers 17 residues. Here the CDR3 DNA reads TGTGCCAGCAGCTCCCCGGTGGCCTCACGGGAGCAAGAGACCCAGTACTTC. Protein product: CASSSPVASREQETQYF.

V and J are TRBV30 and TRBJ1-6, with TRBD1 identical over 10 bases. The CDR3 sequence is 13 residues long. The germline V gene encodes CDR1 GTSNPN and CDR2 SVGIG (reference sequence). V lost 5 bases, J lost 5 bases, and 0 bases stayed unmatched. The CDR3 sequence is CAWGQGDNSPLHF. The CDR3 bases are TGTGCCTGGGGACAGGGGGATAATTCACCCCTCCACTTT.

This clone has only a few counts. This chain connects TRBV7-8 to TRBJ1-6; D is ambiguous. The V gene's germline CDR1 is SGHVS and CDR2 FQNEAQ. The CDR3 is made up of 13 amino acids. V was pared by 2 bases and J by 6 bases, with 5 bases between. CDR3 amino acids: CASSLTRNSPLHF. CDR3 DNA sequence: TGTGCCAGCAGCTTAACTCGTAATTCACCCCTCCACTTT.

The chain combines TRBV5-1 with TRBJ2-1; the match to TRBD1 covers 8 bases. The CDR3 runs to 12 residues. J lost 11 bases, V lost 4 bases, and 5 bases had no gene match. Germline V gene lookup returns CDR1 SGHRS and CDR2 YFSETQ. CDR3 in DNA: TGCGCCAGCAGCGCTGGACAGGGTAAGCAGTTCTTC. It yields the protein CASSAGQGKQFF. Together with reference TRBV5-1 and TRBJ2-1, the CDR3 gives the full variable domain: KAGVTQTPRYLIKTRGQQVTLSCSPISGHRSVSWYQQTPGQGLQFLFEYFSETQRNKGNFPGRFSGRQFSNSRSEMNVSTLELGDSALYLCASSAGQGKQFFGPGTRLTVL.

The chain combines TRBV28 with TRBJ1-5; D is uncertain. CDR3 size: 16 residues. Trimming left V 2 bases short and J 0 bases short, with 11 bases between. Germline CDR1 MDHEN, CDR2 SYDVKM. The CDR3 here is CASSLVAAYSNQPQHF. The CDR3 bases are TGTGCCAGCAGTTTAGTGGCGGCCTATAGCAATCAGCCCCAGCATTTT.

The chain is built from TRBV28 and TRBJ1-2; 7 bases map to TRBD1. Germline V gene sequence: CDR1 MDHEN, CDR2 SYDVKM. The ends lost 3 bases at V and 4 bases at J; junction bases unmatched: 14. The CDR3 spans 17 residues. CDR3 DNA sequence: TGTGCCAGCAGTTTCCCACTTGGAAGGGGGCAAGTCTATGGCTACACCTTC. Its translation is CASSFPLGRGQVYGYTF.

The V call is TRBV7-2, the J call TRBJ1-1; a weak D match, TRBD1 (6 bases). CDR1 is SGHTA, CDR2 FQGNSA, per germline. Trimming removed 2 bases at V and 8 bases at J, with 12 bases between. This CDR3 has 13 residues. The DNA for the CDR3 is TGTGCCAGCAGCTTATCAGGGGTAGGGGAAGCTTTCTTT. The encoded protein is CASSLSGVGEAFF.

The chain uses TRBV19 and TRBJ2-5; 10 nucleotides agree with TRBD1. The germline V gene has CDR1 LNHDA and CDR2 SQIVND (reference sequence). The CDR3 consists of 15 residues. The V gene end was trimmed by 6 bases and the J gene end by 4 bases; junction bases not matched to a gene: 8. This CDR3 is CASRSSDRGAETQYF. The CDR3 coding sequence is TGTGCCAGTAGATCCTCGGACAGGGGGGCAGAGACCCAGTACTTC.

The chain employs TRBV7-2 and TRBJ2-3; D possibly corresponds to TRBD2 (6 bases). This CDR3 spans 15 amino acids. Germline-derived CDR1 and CDR2 are SGHTA and FQGNSA. With 2 bases removed from V and 6 bases from J, the gap between germline ends came to 15 bases. CDR3: CASSLWGTSIDTQYF. The CDR3 coding sequence is TGTGCCAGCAGCTTATGGGGGACTTCTATTGATACGCAGTATTTT.

The chain recombines TRBV21-1 with TRBJ1-5. TRBV21-1 is annotated as a pseudogene. The CDR3 is made up of 15 amino acids. CDR3 nucleotides: TGTGCCAGCAGCAAATCAGGGAGGCTGGGTCAGCCCCAGCATTTT. Protein sequence: CASSKSGRLGQPQHF.

This clone was picked up a small number of times. The J gene is TRBJ1-2, the V gene TRBV5-1, with D possibly matching TRBD1 (6 bases). Between the trimmed V and J ends, which lost 2 bases and 8 bases, there was a span of 10 bases. Germline-derived CDR1 and CDR2 are SGHRS and YFSETQ. The CDR3 extends over 12 amino acids. The CDR3 sequence: CASSFTGLGYTF. The CDR3, as DNA: TGCGCCAGCAGCTTTACAGGGCTGGGCTACACCTTC. The full variable domain, with the rest looked up from reference TRBV5-1 and TRBJ1-2, is KAGVTQTPRYLIKTRGQQVTLSCSPISGHRSVSWYQQTPGQGLQFLFEYFSETQRNKGNFPGRFSGRQFSNSRSEMNVSTLELGDSALYLCASSFTGLGYTFGSGTRLTVV.

V and J are TRBV4-1 and TRBJ2-5; weak D call: TRBD2 (5 bases). Germline loops: CDR1 MGHRA, CDR2 YSYEKL. This CDR3 is built from 17 residues. V was cut by 3 bases and J by 2 bases, with 19 bases left in between. DNA of the CDR3: TGCGCCAGCAGCCAGGATCCTCCCCCGGGAAGTCAAGAGACCCAGTACTTC. This codes for CASSQDPPPGSQETQYF.